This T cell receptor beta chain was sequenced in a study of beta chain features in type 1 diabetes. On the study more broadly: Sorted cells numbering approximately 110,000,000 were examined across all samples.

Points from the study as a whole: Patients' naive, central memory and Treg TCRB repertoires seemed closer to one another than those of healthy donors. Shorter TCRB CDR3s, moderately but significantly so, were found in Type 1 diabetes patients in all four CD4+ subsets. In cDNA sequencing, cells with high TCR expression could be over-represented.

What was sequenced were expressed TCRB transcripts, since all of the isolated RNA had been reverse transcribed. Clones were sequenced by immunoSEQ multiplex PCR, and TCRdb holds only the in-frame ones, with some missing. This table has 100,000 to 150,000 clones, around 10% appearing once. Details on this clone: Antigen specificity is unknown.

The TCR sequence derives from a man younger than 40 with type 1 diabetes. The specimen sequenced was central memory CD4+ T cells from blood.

CDR3 amino acids: CASSPPVTGGRGGYTF. For the CDR3, the DNA is TGTGCCAGCTCACCACCGGTTACAGGGGGGCGTGGAGGCTACACCTTC. V usage is TRBV18 and J usage is TRBJ1-2; 8 bases line up with TRBD1. Germline CDR1 is KGHSH and CDR2 is LQKENI. Germline trimming cut 0 bases from V and 8 bases from J; bases unmatched to any gene: 11. The CDR3 contains 16 residues.